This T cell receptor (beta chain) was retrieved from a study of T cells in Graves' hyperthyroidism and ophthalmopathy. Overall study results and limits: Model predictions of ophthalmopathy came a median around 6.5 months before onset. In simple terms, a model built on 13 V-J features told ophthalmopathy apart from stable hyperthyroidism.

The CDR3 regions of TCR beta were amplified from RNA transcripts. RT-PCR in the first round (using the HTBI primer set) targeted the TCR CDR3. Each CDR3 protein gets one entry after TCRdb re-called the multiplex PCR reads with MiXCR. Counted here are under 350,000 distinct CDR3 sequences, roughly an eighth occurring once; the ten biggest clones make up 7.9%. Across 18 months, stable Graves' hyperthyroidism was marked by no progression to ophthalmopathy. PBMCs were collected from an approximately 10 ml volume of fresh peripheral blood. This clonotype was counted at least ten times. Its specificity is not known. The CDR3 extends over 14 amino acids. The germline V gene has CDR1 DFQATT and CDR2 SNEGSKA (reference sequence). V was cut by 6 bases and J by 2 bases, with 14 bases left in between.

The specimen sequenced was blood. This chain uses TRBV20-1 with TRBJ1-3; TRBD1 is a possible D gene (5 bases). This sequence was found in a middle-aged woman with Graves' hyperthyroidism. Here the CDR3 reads CSARSGATGNTIYF. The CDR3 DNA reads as TGCAGTGCCAGGAGCGGGGCCACTGGAAACACCATATATTTT.